In its sample, the clone carrying this TCR beta chain was seen a few times. Sequencing used immunoSEQ multiplex PCR; TCRdb keeps in-frame clones, though not all of them. The sample includes about 340,000 clones, more than 80% of them seen just once. The data belong to a study of cytomegalovirus exposure and HLA in healthy donors. Whole-study context: The roughly 110 validation repertoires used the same platform as the roughly 670 first-cohort repertoires, a later analysis reported.

The donors formed part of the 120-subject validation cohort, distinct from the roughly 600-subject first cohort. The TCR comes from a woman aged 18-29 years in good health and CMV-seronegative. Source material: PBMCs.

CDR3 sequence (DNA): TGCGCCAGCAGCCAAGAAGATTCGGAGGAGACCCAGTACTTC. Translated: CASSQEDSEETQYF. The chain recombines TRBV4-3 with TRBJ2-5; unclear D gene. V lost 0 bases and J lost 5, with 10 bases in between. The CDR3 has 14 residues. Germline V gene data show CDR1 as LGHNA and CDR2 as YSLEER.